What follows are 5 T cell receptor beta chains derived from one specimen sequenced in a study of spatial heterogeneity in lung cancer. Regarding time point: blood at routine non-recurrence follow-up after resection. In each case, whole RNA from tumor, nontumor lung or frozen PBMC was sequenced unsorted. TCRdb recomputed calls from the 5' RACE reads with MiXCR, one row per CDR3 protein. The sample includes 25,000 to 30,000 distinct CDR3 sequences, approximately 6% of them seen just once. The sequences come from PBMCs, collected at follow-up. These receptors all stem from a male donor with early-stage non-small cell lung cancer.

This clonotype was detected ten times or more. V gene TRBV24-1 combines with J gene TRBJ2-2; D is possibly TRBD1 (6 bases). CDR1 and CDR2 from the germline V gene are KGHDR and SFDVKD. The V end lost 3 bases, the J end lost 5 bases, and 12 bases lay between the germline ends. This CDR3 spans 15 amino acids. In nucleotides, the CDR3 is TGTGCCACCAGTGATCTCGGGACATGGACCGGGGAGCTGTTTTTT. The encoded protein is CATSDLGTWTGELFF.

This clonotype occurred many times. The chain carries TRBV5-6 and TRBJ1-1; D remains ambiguous. The V and J ends lost 2 bases and 4 bases respectively, with 12 bases between them. The CDR3 contains 14 residues. Per germline, CDR1 SGHDT and CDR2 YYEEEE. The CDR3 region is CASSFALASTEAFF. The CDR3 bases are TGTGCCAGCAGCTTTGCCCTGGCAAGCACTGAAGCTTTCTTT.

At least ten counts were recorded for this clonotype. The chain is built from TRBV11-1 and TRBJ2-2; D unclear. The length of the CDR3 is 13 residues. V gave up 2 bases and J gave up 6 bases, with 7 bases separating them. Germline lookup yields CDR1 SGHAT and CDR2 FQDESV (reference sequence). The CDR3 DNA reads TGTGCCAGCAGCTTAAACCGGGCCGGGGAGCTGTTTTTT. Its protein is CASSLNRAGELFF.

The table lists this clonotype with many counts. J is TRBJ1-2 and V is TRBV7-9, with 7 nucleotides matching TRBD1. With V trimmed by 3 bases and J by 4 bases, 5 bases remained unmatched. This CDR3 is 14 amino acids long. Germline lookup yields CDR1 SEHNR and CDR2 FQNEAQ (reference sequence). CDR3 amino acids: CASSLTGIIYGYTF. DNA for the CDR3: TGTGCCAGCAGCTTGACAGGGATTATCTATGGCTACACCTTC.

Ten or more counts support this clonotype. The chain is built from TRBV6-2 or TRBV6-3 and TRBJ2-1; 9 bases align to TRBD2. Germline V gives CDR1 MNHEY, CDR2 SVGEGT. This CDR3 spans 16 amino acids. Unmatched junction bases numbered 9, after V lost 3 bases and J lost 6 bases. The CDR3 nucleotides read TGTGCCAGCAGTTATGGCGGGAGGGCCGTGACCAATGAGCAGTTCTTC. Translation: CASSYGGRAVTNEQFF.